The 18 T cell receptor beta chains below were found in one sample sequenced in a study of T cell responses to AZD1222 COVID-19 vaccine. This table comes from immunoSEQ multiplex PCR, and its TCRdb copy is limited to in-frame clones, with some not included. The top ten hold 1.6% of the sample, which has about 180,000 clones, 90% to 95% seen once. The input for sequencing was peripheral blood, taken 28 days after the second AZD1222 dose. Receptors originate from an adult who received the AZD1222 COVID-19 vaccine.

V and J are TRBV28 and TRBJ2-7; 8 bases are shared with TRBD2. CDR1 and CDR2 from the germline V gene are MDHEN and SYDVKM. Trimming removed 3 bases from V and 4 bases from J; junction bases left unmatched: 8. The CDR3 runs to 15 residues. The chain's CDR3 is CASSFRGRMGYEQYF. The CDR3 DNA reads TGTGCCAGCAGTTTCCGCGGGAGGATGGGTTACGAGCAGTACTTC.

This sequence joins TRBV6-5 and TRBJ2-3, with TRBD2 as a possible D gene (5 bases). Trimming removed 4 bases from V and 5 bases from J, with 13 bases in between. This CDR3 spans 14 amino acids. Germline CDR1 reads MNHEY; CDR2 reads SVGAGI. The CDR3 here is CASSWEIEGDTQYF. DNA of the CDR3: TGTGCCAGCAGTTGGGAAATTGAGGGAGATACGCAGTATTTT.

The CDR3 spells CASSQVVLLPRTRSYEQYF. The DNA for the CDR3 is TGCGCCAGCAGCCAAGTAGTACTTCTTCCGAGGACACGCTCCTACGAGCAGTACTTC. V is TRBV4-1 and J is TRBJ2-7, with D possibly being TRBD1 (5 bases). V was trimmed by 1 base and J by 0 bases, leaving 22 bases between them. CDR3 length equals 19 residues. In germline, CDR1 is MGHRA, CDR2 YSYEKL.

The rearrangement links TRBV7-9 to TRBJ1-1; D is ambiguous. Deletions cut 0 bases from V and 1 base from J, with 9 bases between. Looked up from germline, CDR1 is SEHNR and CDR2 is FQNEAQ (reference sequence). The CDR3 length is 15 residues. The CDR3 protein is CASSLALGSNTEAFF. The CDR3 nucleotides are TGTGCCAGCAGCTTAGCGCTGGGGTCGAACACTGAAGCTTTCTTT.

Concerning this clone: The junction and the germline gene differ at one end; a read error may be behind it. This chain connects TRBV5-4 to TRBJ2-7, with D perhaps being TRBD1 or TRBD2 (6 bases each). The CDR3 sequence is 14 residues long. Germline loops: CDR1 SGHNT, CDR2 YYREEE (reference sequence). The CDR3 region is CASSLGRGTHHLQF. CDR3 sequence (DNA): TGTGCCAGCAGCTTGGGTAGGGGGACTCATCACCTTCAGTTC.

This chain uses TRBV29-1 with TRBJ1-1, with 7 bases matching TRBD1. Losses at the gene ends were 5 bases for V and 4 bases for J; bases not matched to a gene: 10. The CDR3 is made up of 14 amino acids. The germline CDR1 and CDR2 sequences are SQVTM and ANQGSEA. CDR3 in DNA: TGCAGCGTTCGCCCACAGGGGAGTACCACTGAAGCTTTCTTT. Translating gives CSVRPQGSTTEAFF.

The rearrangement joins TRBV27 to TRBJ2-1; a weak D match, TRBD2 (7 bases). The CDR3 loop spans 15 amino acids. The germline V and J ends were trimmed by 8 bases and 10 bases, with 24 bases remaining between them. CDR1 and CDR2 from the germline V gene are MNHEY and SMNVEV (reference sequence). The CDR3 bases are TGTGCCAGCTTTCCCTGGGGAGGGGGGGCTCGGGAGCAGTTCTTC. Translating it yields CASFPWGGGAREQFF.

The V gene is TRBV2, the J gene TRBJ2-7; TRBD2 matches at 9 bases. The germline CDR1 and CDR2 sequences are SNHLY and FYNNEI. This CDR3 is 13 amino acids long. The V and J ends lost 11 bases and 0 bases, in that order; junction bases with no gene match: 5. This chain's CDR3 is CAVVAGDSYEQYF. As DNA, the CDR3 is TGTGCCGTCGTAGCGGGGGACTCCTACGAGCAGTACTTC. Variable domain in full (rest from reference TRBV2 and TRBJ2-7): EPEVTQTPSHQVTQMGQEVILRCVPISNHLYFYWYRQILGQKVEFLVSFYNNEISEKSEIFDDQFSVERPDGSNFTLKIRSTKLEDSAMYFCAVVAGDSYEQYFGPGTRLTVT.

This chain links TRBV2 with TRBJ1-4; 9 positions agree with TRBD1. V shed 7 bases and J 8 bases; nucleotides not matched to a gene: 5. This CDR3 has 13 residues. Per germline, CDR1 SNHLY and CDR2 FYNNEI. CDR3 bases: TGTGCCAGCATGGGGACAGGGAGAGAAAAACTGTTTTTT. It specifies CASMGTGREKLFF.

V and J are TRBV7-9 and TRBJ2-3; 7 nucleotides align to TRBD2. V lost 0 bases to trimming and J lost 2 bases; unmatched junction nucleotides: 2. Germline values: CDR1 SEHNR, CDR2 FQNEAQ (reference sequence). The CDR3 covers 15 residues. The CDR3 here is CASSLAGGPTDTQYF. The CDR3 nucleotides read TGTGCCAGCAGCTTAGCGGGAGGGCCCACAGATACGCAGTATTTT. The variable domain in full, with the rest retrieved from reference TRBV7-9 and TRBJ2-3, is DTGVSQNPRHKITKRGQNVTFRCDPISEHNRLYWYRQTLGQGPEFLTYFQNEAQLEKSRLLSDRFSAERPKGSFSTLEIQRTEQGDSAMYLCASSLAGGPTDTQYFGPGTRLTVL.

This clone was observed a single time. The chain employs TRBV10-2 and TRBJ1-1; 7 bases agree with TRBD1. Germline lookup yields CDR1 WSHSY and CDR2 SAAADI. This CDR3 is built from 13 residues. The trim removed 8 bases at V and 3 bases at J, leaving 6 bases unmatched. CDR3 sequence reads: CASVGTADTEAFF. CDR3 coding DNA: TGCGCCAGCGTGGGGACAGCCGACACTGAAGCTTTCTTT.

The chain is built from TRBV7-8 and TRBJ2-3, with 11 bases lining up with TRBD2. Trimming at V came to 5 bases and at J to 0 bases, leaving 10 bases not matched to a gene. Germline CDR1 and CDR2: SGHVS and FQNEAQ. This CDR3 contains 18 residues. The CDR3, as DNA: TGTGCCAGCAGCCACTCCACGACTAGCGGGGCGAGCACAGATACGCAGTATTTT. This gives the protein CASSHSTTSGASTDTQYF.

The DNA of the CDR3 is TGTGCCAGCAGCTCCATCAGCTCTAATGAAAAACTGTTTTTT. This gives the protein CASSSISSNEKLFF. This sequence joins TRBV7-2 and TRBJ1-4; no clear D. Between the trimmed V and J ends, which lost 4 bases and 3 bases, there was a span of 9 bases. Looked up from germline, CDR1 is SGHTA and CDR2 is FQGNSA. There are 14 residues in the CDR3. Full variable domain (rest looked up from reference TRBV7-2 and TRBJ1-4): GAGVSQSPSNKVTEKGKDVELRCDPISGHTALYWYRQSLGQGLEFLIYFQGNSAPDKSGLPSDRFSAERTGGSVSTLTIQRTQQEDSAVYLCASSSISSNEKLFFGSGTQLSVL.

The CDR3 DNA is TGTGCCATCAGTCGGACAGGGTCGAACGAGCAGTACTTC. Translating gives CAISRTGSNEQYF. The genes are TRBV10-3 and TRBJ2-7, with 8 bases identical to TRBD1. V gave up 5 bases and J gave up 5 bases; unmatched junction bases: 5. This CDR3 spans 13 amino acids. The germline gives CDR1 ENHRY, CDR2 SYGVKD.

The table lists this clone with a count of one. The rearrangement uses TRBV7-9 and TRBJ1-3; D unresolved. CDR1 SEHNR and CDR2 FQNEAQ come from the germline V gene (reference sequence). The CDR3 covers 13 residues. V lost 1 base and J lost 4, with 5 bases in between. This CDR3 reads CASSLGQGNTIYF. The CDR3 DNA is TGTGCCAGCAGCTTAGGGCAGGGAAACACCATATATTTT.

With regard to this clone: A read error may account for a junction end that differs from germline. J is TRBJ2-1 and V is TRBV30; the match to TRBD1 covers 7 bases. Germline V CDR1 and CDR2: GTSNPN, SVGIG (reference sequence). The CDR3 runs 13 residues. As DNA, the CDR3 is TGCGTAACGCGACAGGGTTACTACAATGAGCAGTTCTTC. Protein sequence: CVTRQGYYNEQFF. The whole variable domain, remainder taken from reference TRBV30 and TRBJ2-1, is SQTIHQWPATLVQPVGSPLSLECTVEGTSNPNLYWYRQAAGRGLQLLFYSVGIGQISSEVPQNLSASRPQDRQFILSSKKLLLSDSGFYLCVTRQGYYNEQFFGPGTRLTVL.

The chain joins TRBV29-1 to TRBJ1-1; D is unresolved. CDR1 is SQVTM and CDR2 is ANQGSEA in the germline V gene. CDR3 length: 11 residues. The chain's CDR3 is CTVSAGTEAFF. Written as DNA, the CDR3 is TGCACCGTCTCGGCTGGGACTGAAGCTTTCTTT.

This clone was recorded once. The rearrangement links TRBV5-6 to TRBJ1-1; D may be TRBD1 (5 bases). This CDR3 is built from 16 residues. Trimming removed 0 bases at V and 0 bases at J, with 12 bases between. Germline CDR1 is SGHDT and CDR2 is YYEEEE. The CDR3 region is CASSLGAMTVNTEAFF. The CDR3 DNA is TGTGCCAGCAGCTTGGGGGCAATGACAGTGAACACTGAAGCTTTCTTT.